The entry that follows covers one TCR beta chain sequence. The data were obtained in a study of T cells in Graves' hyperthyroidism and ophthalmopathy. Amplified TCR beta CDR3 regions came from RNA transcripts. First-round RT-PCR targeting the TCR CDR3 was performed with the HTBI primer set. TCRdb reprocessed the multiplex PCR reads via MiXCR and lists one record per CDR3 protein. The profile shows fewer than 400,000 distinct CDR3 sequences, more than 15% of them singletons. This CDR3 is built from 15 residues. CDR1 and CDR2 from the germline V gene are LNHDA and SQIVND (reference sequence). V lost 5 bases to trimming and J lost 8 bases; unmatched junction nucleotides: 13.

The clonotype originates from a woman aged 18-29 years with Graves' hyperthyroidism that later progressed to Graves' ophthalmopathy. The sequenced sample was blood. The J gene is TRBJ1-1, the V gene TRBV19, with 8 nucleotides matching TRBD1. CDR3 nucleotide sequence: TGTGCCAGTAGTCCGTACTCCGGGACAGGCGTGGAAGCTTTCTTT. Amino acid sequence: CASSPYSGTGVEAFF.